This entry lists 2 T cell receptor beta chains sequenced from one sample in a study of Ad26.COV2.S vaccination and SARS-CoV-2 variants. TCRdb's copy holds only in-frame clones and misses some; the assay was immunoSEQ multiplex PCR. Among some 350,000 clones listed, under 95% were seen once. The material was peripheral blood, obtained after recovery from COVID-19. All receptors come from a human donor who had recovered from COVID-19.

A word on this clone: Other DNA sequences of this sample code for an identical CDR3. The CDR3 nucleotides are TGTGCCAGCAGCTCAGGACAGGGGGGCTATGGCTACACCTTC. Amino acids: CASSSGQGGYGYTF. The V call is TRBV13, the J call TRBJ1-2; 10 bases agree with TRBD1. The germline V gene has CDR1 PRHDT and CDR2 FYEKMQ (reference sequence). V lost 4 bases and J lost 4; bases outside the gene matches: 3. This CDR3 has 14 amino acids.

On this clone itself: One end of the junction fails to match germline, which may point to a read error. The CDR3 DNA reads as TGTGCTAGCAGCCTCATCCCGGGTAGCCCGATGAGCACGCAGTATTTT. This codes for CASSLIPGSPMSTQYF. The genes are TRBV7-7 and TRBJ2-3, with D unresolved. The germline V gene has CDR1 SSHAT and CDR2 FNYEAQ (reference sequence). CDR3 length: 16 residues.